The sample holds a few counts of the clone carrying this T cell receptor beta chain. The sequencing template was cDNA reverse transcribed from extracted RNA. Profiling relied on immunoSEQ multiplex PCR, and the TCRdb table lists in-frame clones only, not all of them. Of tens of thousands of clones in the sample, around 30% were seen once. The record originates from a study of CD8+ T cells in alopecia areata. Treatment in this sample: oral pan-JAK inhibitor, 5-10 mg twice daily. Trimming removed 3 bases at V and 4 bases at J, with 6 bases between. The CDR3 has 12 residues. Germline V gene lookup returns CDR1 SGHTA and CDR2 FQGTGA.

This receptor was obtained from a human donor with alopecia areata. The rearrangement joins TRBV7-3 to TRBJ1-2; no reliable D call. The sequencing here drew on CD8+ T cells sorted from blood, taken at week 4, from a patient treated with tofacitinib. CDR3 sequence reads: CASSFPGYGYTF. CDR3 DNA: TGTGCCAGCAGCTTTCCAGGCTATGGCTACACCTTC.